This TCR beta chain originates from a study of CD8 T cells in Susac syndrome. An input of about 0.5 to 1 ug of RNA was subjected to reverse transcription using random hexamers. Amplification of TCR beta CDR3 across 54 Vbeta and 13 Jbeta was performed with immunoSEQ multiplex PCR. Each CDR3 protein gets one entry after TCRdb re-called the immunoSEQ multiplex PCR reads with MiXCR. The table has around 280,000 distinct CDR3 sequences, roughly 85% seen once. Negative isolation yielded CD8+ and CD4+ T cells; FACS enriched TEMRA cells. The ends lost 0 bases at V and 5 bases at J; junction bases unmatched: 6. This CDR3 is 15 amino acids long. The germline V gene encodes CDR1 SGHRS and CDR2 YFSETQ.

Source material: CD8+ T cells from PBMCs. This chain links TRBV5-1 with TRBJ2-3; 7 bases line up with TRBD2. The sequence was collected from a human donor with multiple sclerosis. CDR3 DNA sequence: TGCGCCAGCAGCTTGGGTGAGGCTAGCGGAGATACGCAGTATTTT. Translating gives CASSLGEASGDTQYF.